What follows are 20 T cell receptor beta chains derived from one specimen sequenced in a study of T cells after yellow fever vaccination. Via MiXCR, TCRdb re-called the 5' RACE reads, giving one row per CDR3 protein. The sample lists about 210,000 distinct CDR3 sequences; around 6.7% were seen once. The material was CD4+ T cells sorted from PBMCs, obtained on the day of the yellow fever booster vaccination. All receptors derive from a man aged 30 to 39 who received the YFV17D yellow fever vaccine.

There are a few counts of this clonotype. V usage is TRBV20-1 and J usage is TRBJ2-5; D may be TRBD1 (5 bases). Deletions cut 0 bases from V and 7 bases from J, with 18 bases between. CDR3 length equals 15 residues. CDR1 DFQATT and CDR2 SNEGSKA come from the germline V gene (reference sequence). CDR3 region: CSARDPRQPQGTQYF. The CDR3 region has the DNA TGCAGTGCTAGAGATCCCAGGCAGCCCCAGGGGACCCAGTACTTC.

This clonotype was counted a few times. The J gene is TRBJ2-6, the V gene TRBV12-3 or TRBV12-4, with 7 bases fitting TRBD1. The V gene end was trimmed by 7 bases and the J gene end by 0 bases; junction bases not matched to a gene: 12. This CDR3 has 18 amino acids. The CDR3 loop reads CASTEDRRAFSGANVLTF. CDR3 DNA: TGTGCCAGCACCGAGGACAGGCGAGCCTTCTCTGGGGCCAACGTCCTGACTTTC.

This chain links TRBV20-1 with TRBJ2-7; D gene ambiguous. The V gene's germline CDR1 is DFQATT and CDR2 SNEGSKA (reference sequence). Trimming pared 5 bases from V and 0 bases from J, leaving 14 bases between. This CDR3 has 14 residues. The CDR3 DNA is TGCAGTGCTTTGCGGACCGCTGACTCCTACGAGCAGTACTTC. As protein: CSALRTADSYEQYF.

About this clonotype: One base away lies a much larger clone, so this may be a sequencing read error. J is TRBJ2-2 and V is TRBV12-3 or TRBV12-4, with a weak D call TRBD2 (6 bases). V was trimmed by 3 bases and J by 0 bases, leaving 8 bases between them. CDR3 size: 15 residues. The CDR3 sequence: CASSFGGTNTGELFF. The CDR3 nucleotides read TGTGCCAGCAGTTTCGGCGGGACGAACACCGGGGAGCTGTTTTTT.

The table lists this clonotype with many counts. CDR3 residues: CASSLEFFSGANVLTF. The CDR3 coding sequence is TGCGCCAGCAGCTTGGAGTTCTTCTCTGGGGCCAACGTCCTGACTTTC. V gene TRBV5-1 combines with J gene TRBJ2-6; D uncertain. V lost 0 bases and J 0 bases, leaving 7 bases between the germline ends. This CDR3 region has 16 residues. The germline V gene has CDR1 SGHRS and CDR2 YFSETQ. The whole variable domain, filled in from reference TRBV5-1 and TRBJ2-6, reads KAGVTQTPRYLIKTRGQQVTLSCSPISGHRSVSWYQQTPGQGLQFLFEYFSETQRNKGNFPGRFSGRQFSNSRSEMNVSTLELGDSALYLCASSLEFFSGANVLTFGAGSRLTVL.

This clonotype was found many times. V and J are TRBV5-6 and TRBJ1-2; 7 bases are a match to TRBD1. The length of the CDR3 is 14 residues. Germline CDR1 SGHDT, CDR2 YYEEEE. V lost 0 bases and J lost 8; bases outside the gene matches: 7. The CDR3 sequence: CASSLVQGDAGYTF. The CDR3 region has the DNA TGTGCCAGCAGCTTGGTGCAGGGGGATGCCGGCTACACCTTC.

CDR3 bases: TGCGCCAGCAGCCACTTGCGGGAAATGACTGGGGCCAACGTCCTGACTTTC. Encoded protein: CASSHLREMTGANVLTF. The chain links TRBV4-3 to TRBJ2-6, with D perhaps TRBD2 (6 bases). The CDR3 totals 17 residues. V gave up 3 bases and J gave up 2 bases, with 14 bases separating them. Germline V lookup: CDR1 LGHNA, CDR2 YSLEER.

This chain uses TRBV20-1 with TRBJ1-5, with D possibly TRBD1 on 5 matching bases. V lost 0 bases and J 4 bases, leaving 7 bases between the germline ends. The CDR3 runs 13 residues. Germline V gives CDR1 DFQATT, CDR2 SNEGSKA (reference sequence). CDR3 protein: CSARETANQPQHF. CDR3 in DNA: TGCAGTGCTAGAGAGACAGCTAATCAGCCCCAGCATTTT.

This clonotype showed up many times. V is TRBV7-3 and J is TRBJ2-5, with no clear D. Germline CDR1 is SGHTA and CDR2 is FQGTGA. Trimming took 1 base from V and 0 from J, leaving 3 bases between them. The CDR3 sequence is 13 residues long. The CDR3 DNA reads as TGTGCCAGCAGCTTAAGGCACCAAGAGACCCAGTACTTC. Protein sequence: CASSLRHQETQYF. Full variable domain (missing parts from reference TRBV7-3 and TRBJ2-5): GAGVSQTPSNKVTEKGKYVELRCDPISGHTALYWYRQSLGQGPEFLIYFQGTGAADDSGLPNDRFFAVRPEGSVSTLKIQRTERGDSAVYLCASSLRHQETQYFGPGTRLLVL.

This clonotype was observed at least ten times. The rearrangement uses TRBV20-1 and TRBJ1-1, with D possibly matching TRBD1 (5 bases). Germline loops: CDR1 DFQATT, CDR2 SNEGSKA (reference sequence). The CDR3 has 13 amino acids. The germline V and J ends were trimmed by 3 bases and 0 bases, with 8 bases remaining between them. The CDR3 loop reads CSASEGLNTEAFF. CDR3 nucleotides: TGCAGTGCTAGTGAGGGGCTGAACACTGAAGCTTTCTTT.

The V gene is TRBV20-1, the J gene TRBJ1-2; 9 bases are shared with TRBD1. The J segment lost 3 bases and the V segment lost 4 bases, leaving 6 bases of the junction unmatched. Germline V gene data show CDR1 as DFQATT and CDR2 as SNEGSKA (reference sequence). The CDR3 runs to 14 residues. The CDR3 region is CSAKQGAQDYGYTF. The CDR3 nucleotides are TGCAGTGCTAAACAGGGGGCGCAGGACTATGGCTACACCTTC.

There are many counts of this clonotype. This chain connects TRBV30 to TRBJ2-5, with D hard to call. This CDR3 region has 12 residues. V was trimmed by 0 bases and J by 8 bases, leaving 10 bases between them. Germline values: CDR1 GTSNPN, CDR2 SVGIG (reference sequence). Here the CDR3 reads CAWSVPAGTQYF. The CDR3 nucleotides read TGTGCCTGGAGTGTCCCCGCCGGTACCCAGTACTTC.

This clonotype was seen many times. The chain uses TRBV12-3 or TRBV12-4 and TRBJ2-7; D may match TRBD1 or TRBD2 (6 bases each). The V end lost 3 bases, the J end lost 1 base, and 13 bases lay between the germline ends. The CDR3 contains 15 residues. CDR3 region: CASSLSGARSYEQYF. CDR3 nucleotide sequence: TGTGCCAGCAGTTTGTCGGGGGCGCGTTCCTACGAGCAGTACTTC.

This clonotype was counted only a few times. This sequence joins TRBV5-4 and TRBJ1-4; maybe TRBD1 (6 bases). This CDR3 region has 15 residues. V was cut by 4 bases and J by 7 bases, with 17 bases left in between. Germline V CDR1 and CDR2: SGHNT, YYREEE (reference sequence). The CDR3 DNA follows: TGTGCCAGCAGCCCCTACGGGGGGCGCGGTGAAAAACTGTTTTTT. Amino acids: CASSPYGGRGEKLFF.

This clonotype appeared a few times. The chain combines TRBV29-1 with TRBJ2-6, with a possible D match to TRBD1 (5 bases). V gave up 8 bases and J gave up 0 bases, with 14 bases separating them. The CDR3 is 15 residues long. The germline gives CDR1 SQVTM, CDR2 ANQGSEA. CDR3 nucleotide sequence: TGCAGCTCCTCAGACAGCGACTCTGGGGCCAACGTCCTGACTTTC. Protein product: CSSSDSDSGANVLTF.

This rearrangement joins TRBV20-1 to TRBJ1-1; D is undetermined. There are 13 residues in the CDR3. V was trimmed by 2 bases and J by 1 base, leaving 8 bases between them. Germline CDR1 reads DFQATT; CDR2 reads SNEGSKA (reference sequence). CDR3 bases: TGCAGTGCTAGACGTCACACGAACACTGAAGCTTTCTTT. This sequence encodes CSARRHTNTEAFF.

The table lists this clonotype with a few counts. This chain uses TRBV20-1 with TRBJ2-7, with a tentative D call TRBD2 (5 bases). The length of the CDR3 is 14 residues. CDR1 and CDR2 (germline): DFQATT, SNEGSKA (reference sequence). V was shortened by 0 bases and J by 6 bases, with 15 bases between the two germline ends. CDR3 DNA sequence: TGCAGTGCTAGAGAGGGAGAAGGAAAGGGCGAGCAGTACTTC. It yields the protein CSAREGEGKGEQYF.

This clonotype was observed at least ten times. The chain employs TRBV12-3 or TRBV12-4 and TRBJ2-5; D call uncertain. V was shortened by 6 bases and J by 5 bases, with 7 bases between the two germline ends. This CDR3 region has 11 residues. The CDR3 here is CASSKGETQYF. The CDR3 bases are TGTGCCAGCAGCAAAGGGGAGACCCAGTACTTC.

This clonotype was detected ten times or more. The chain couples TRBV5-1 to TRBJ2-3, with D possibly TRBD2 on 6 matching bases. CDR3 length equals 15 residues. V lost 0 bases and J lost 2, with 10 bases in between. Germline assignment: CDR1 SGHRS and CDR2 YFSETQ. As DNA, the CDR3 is TGCGCCAGCAGCTTGGCTGGGGGACTCACAGATACGCAGTATTTT. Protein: CASSLAGGLTDTQYF.

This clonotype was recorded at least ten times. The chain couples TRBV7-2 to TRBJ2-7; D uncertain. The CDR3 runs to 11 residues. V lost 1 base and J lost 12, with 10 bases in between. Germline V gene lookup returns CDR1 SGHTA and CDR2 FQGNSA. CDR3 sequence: CASSLGVTLYF. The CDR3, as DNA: TGTGCCAGCAGCTTAGGGGTCACCTTGTACTTC.